This T cell receptor beta chain was found in a study of blood T cell repertoires in COVID-19. Background on the study: Collection of acute and convalescent COVID-19 samples took place in the United States, Italy and Spain. The analysed material was cDNA or gDNA that came from T cells, B-cell-depleted T cells, or PBMCs.

Enrolled through a virtual design, the participants were between roughly 18 and 89 years of age and came from under 30 US areas. The CDR3 is 13 amino acids. V lost 4 bases and J lost 5, with 10 bases in between. CDR1 is SGHTS, CDR2 YDEGEE, per germline. This clone has just one count. In the authors' methods: The authors estimated nucleated cell counts from reference gene primer amplification. Libraries were prepared by immunoSEQ multiplex PCR; TCRdb keeps only in-frame clonotypes and omits some of them. V, J and clone size derive from that table, while D and trimming were established from the DNA sequence. The profile covers about 170,000 clones, with about 91% appearing a single time and more than 0.75% taken by the ten largest.

The sample was PBMCs or T cells enriched from blood (not recorded which). The V call is TRBV5-8, the J call TRBJ1-5, with D possibly TRBD1 on 6 matching bases. The sequence derives from a woman in her late teens or twenties who had recovered from COVID-19. The CDR3 spells CASSRGGYQPQHF. In DNA form, the CDR3 reads TGTGCCAGCAGCCGAGGGGGATATCAGCCCCAGCATTTT.